The present TCR beta chain was sequenced within a study of PD-L1 blockade in urothelial cancer. Across the study: Patients' atezolizumab regimen, 1,200 mg intravenously every 3 weeks, began in the mid-2010s. Study patients had been treated with 0 to 3 previous chemotherapy regimens. Whole-study results and caveats: Patients with below-median pretreatment blood clonality survived longer.

The CDR3 loop spans 15 amino acids. Per the germline V gene, CDR1 is SGHVS and CDR2 is FNYEAQ. With V trimmed by 4 bases and J by 4 bases, 7 bases remained unmatched. On this clone itself: Its antigen is still unknown.

Each PCR contained spiked-in synthetic TCR analog templates. Method: immunoSEQ multiplex PCR; TCRdb's copy keeps in-frame clones and lacks some. The data contain tens of thousands of clones, 70% to 90% of them singletons. V gene TRBV7-6 combines with J gene TRBJ2-5, with 9 bases lining up with TRBD2. The TCR sequence derives from a man in his fifties or sixties with urothelial cancer. Here the sequenced sample was PBMCs, taken around atezolizumab (anti-PD-L1) treatment. The CDR3 here is CASSSLGRGGETQYF. The DNA of the CDR3 is TGTGCCAGCAGCTCCCTCGGGCGGGGGGGAGAGACCCAGTACTTC.